This TCR beta chain emerged from a study of metastatic and nonmetastatic thyroid tumors. On the study more broadly: Repertoires of blood and of tissue (tumor or nodule) from malignant and benign thyroid patients were compared.

Thyroid surgery had not been preceded by any treatment in any patient. This clone was counted many times. This CDR3 is 15 amino acids long. Trimming stripped 4 bases from V and 2 bases from J, with 15 bases between. Per the germline V gene, CDR1 is SGHRS and CDR2 is YFSETQ. TCRdb re-analyzed the PCR reads using MiXCR. The sample has tens of thousands of clones; about 16% are singletons. Input material: blood. The rearrangement uses TRBV5-1 and TRBJ1-2; D possibly corresponds to TRBD1 (5 bases). This TCR derives from a female donor with papillary thyroid cancer or a benign thyroid nodule (not recorded which). Some clones in this sample may be carry-over from other donors' samples. The CDR3 reads CASSPGTAANYGYTF. The CDR3 nucleotides read TGCGCCAGCAGCCCTGGGACCGCCGCAAACTATGGCTACACCTTC.